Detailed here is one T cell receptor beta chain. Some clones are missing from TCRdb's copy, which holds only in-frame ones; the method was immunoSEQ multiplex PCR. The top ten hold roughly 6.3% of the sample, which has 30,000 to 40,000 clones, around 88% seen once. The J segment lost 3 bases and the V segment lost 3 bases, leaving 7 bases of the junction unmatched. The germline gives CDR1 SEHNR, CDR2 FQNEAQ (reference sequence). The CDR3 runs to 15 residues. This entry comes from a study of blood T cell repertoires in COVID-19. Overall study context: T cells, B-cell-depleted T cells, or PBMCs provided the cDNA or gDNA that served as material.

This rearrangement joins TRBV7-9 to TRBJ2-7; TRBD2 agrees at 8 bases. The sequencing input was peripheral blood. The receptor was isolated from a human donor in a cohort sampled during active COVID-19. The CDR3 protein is CASSLRAGALYEQYF. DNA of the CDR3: TGTGCCAGCAGCTTGCGAGCGGGGGCCCTCTACGAGCAGTACTTC. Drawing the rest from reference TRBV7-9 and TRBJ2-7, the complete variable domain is DTGVSQNPRHKITKRGQNVTFRCDPISEHNRLYWYRQTLGQGPEFLTYFQNEAQLEKSRLLSDRFSAERPKGSFSTLEIQRTEQGDSAMYLCASSLRAGALYEQYFGPGTRLTVT.